This T cell receptor beta chain was identified during a study of OX40 agonist ivuxolimab in advanced cancers. Germline CDR1 reads SGHDT; CDR2 reads YYEEEE. V lost 0 bases to trimming and J lost 7 bases, with 11 bases between them. The CDR3 has 14 residues. The method was immunoSEQ multiplex PCR; TCRdb's version includes in-frame clones alone and lacks a portion of them. The sample holds more than 50,000 clones, about 82% seen once. This specimen consisted of CD4+ or CD8+ T cells sorted from blood, obtained in a trial of the OX40 agonist ivuxolimab. The source is an adult with an advanced solid tumor such as melanoma, head and neck, liver or kidney cancer. The chain joins TRBV5-6 to TRBJ2-1; tentatively, D is TRBD2 (5 bases). CDR3 bases: TGTGCCAGCAGCTTGGGGAGGTCGGGGAATGAGCAGTTCTTC. It codes for CASSLGRSGNEQFF.